A single sample gave rise to the 17 T cell receptor beta chains below, sequenced in a study of blood T cell repertoires in COVID-19. TCRdb's table, derived via immunoSEQ multiplex PCR, lists solely in-frame clones and lacks some. The table has approximately 35,000 clones, roughly 85% seen once. The specimen was peripheral blood. The receptors come from a man aged 60 to 69 with active COVID-19.

The genes are TRBV14 and TRBJ2-3, with 10 bases aligning to TRBD2. The CDR3 loop spans 15 amino acids. J lost 10 bases, V lost 4 bases, and 11 bases had no gene match. CDR1 SGHDN and CDR2 FVKESK come from the germline V gene. The CDR3 is CASSRLTSGMVSQYF. CDR3 sequence (DNA): TGTGCCAGCAGCCGCCTAACTAGCGGGATGGTCTCGCAGTATTTT.

The rearrangement links TRBV25-1 to TRBJ2-2, with unresolved D. The length of the CDR3 is 14 residues. With 7 bases removed from V and 1 base from J, the gap between germline ends came to 10 bases. In germline, CDR1 is MGHDK, CDR2 SYGVNS. CDR3 amino acids: CASTFAGNTGELFF. In DNA form, the CDR3 reads TGTGCCAGCACCTTTGCCGGGAACACCGGGGAGCTGTTTTTT.

The chain couples TRBV7-3 to TRBJ2-1; 13 bases are a match to TRBD2. In germline, CDR1 is SGHTA, CDR2 FQGTGA. The CDR3 loop spans 16 amino acids. The ends lost 5 bases at V and 7 bases at J; junction bases unmatched: 8. CDR3 coding DNA: TGTGCCAGCAGCCGAGGACTAGCGGGGGTTATGAATGAGCAGTTCTTC. This gives the protein CASSRGLAGVMNEQFF.

This chain joins TRBV6-6 and TRBJ2-7; 8 bases match TRBD1. CDR3 length: 13 amino acids. The ends lost 2 bases at V and 6 bases at J; junction bases unmatched: 3. The germline gives CDR1 MNHNY, CDR2 SVGAGI (reference sequence). This chain's CDR3 is CASSYQDRAEQYF. In DNA, the CDR3 is TGTGCCAGCAGTTACCAGGACAGGGCCGAGCAGTACTTC.

The chain joins TRBV27 to TRBJ2-2; 8 bases map to TRBD2. The trim removed 5 bases at V and 1 base at J, leaving 12 bases unmatched. The germline V gene encodes CDR1 MNHEY and CDR2 SMNVEV (reference sequence). The CDR3 totals 18 residues. CDR3 loop: CASSRTSRHPGNTGELFF. In nucleotides, the CDR3 is TGTGCCAGCAGTCGGACTAGCAGGCACCCCGGGAACACCGGGGAGCTGTTTTTT.

The chain combines TRBV5-6 with TRBJ1-6; TRBD1 matches 9 bases. The junction had 6 bases not matched to a gene; V was cut back by 4 bases and J by 7 bases. CDR1 and CDR2 from the germline V gene are SGHDT and YYEEEE. This CDR3 contains 15 residues. CDR3 sequence: CASSPWDRENSPLHF. The CDR3 region has the DNA TGTGCCAGCAGCCCCTGGGACAGGGAAAATTCACCCCTCCACTTT. Based on the CDR3 plus reference TRBV5-6 and TRBJ1-6, the full variable domain is DAGVTQSPTHLIKTRGQQVTLRCSPKSGHDTVSWYQQALGQGPQFIFQYYEEEERQRGNFPDRFSGHQFPNYSSELNVNALLLGDSALYLCASSPWDRENSPLHFGNGTRLTVT.

The gene calls are TRBV9 and TRBJ2-1; 8 bases are a match to TRBD2. This CDR3 spans 14 amino acids. The germline CDR1 and CDR2 sequences are SGDLS and YYNGEE. With 4 bases clipped from V and 8 bases from J, the junction kept 8 bases outside the gene matches. As DNA, the CDR3 is TGTGCCAGCAGCTTTGGGACTAGTTCCCATGAGCAGTTCTTC. Protein product: CASSFGTSSHEQFF.

The chain uses TRBV7-9 and TRBJ1-1; 7 bases map to TRBD1. This CDR3 has 14 amino acids. Germline V lookup: CDR1 SEHNR, CDR2 FQNEAQ (reference sequence). Trimming at V came to 3 bases and at J to 0 bases, leaving 1 base not matched to a gene. CDR3 nucleotide sequence: TGTGCCAGCAGCTTCACAGGGGTGAACACTGAAGCTTTCTTT. Its translation is CASSFTGVNTEAFF.

The chain links TRBV2 to TRBJ2-3; 12 nucleotides line up with TRBD2. This CDR3 spans 14 amino acids. V dropped 6 bases and J dropped 5; count of bases not matched to a gene: 3. Germline lookup yields CDR1 SNHLY and CDR2 FYNNEI. CDR3 DNA sequence: TGTGCCAGCAGAAGACTAGCGGGAGAAGATACGCAGTATTTT. It translates to CASRRLAGEDTQYF.

This clone was picked up a small number of times. This chain joins TRBV6-1 and TRBJ2-7; D unresolved. With 0 bases removed from V and 4 bases from J, the gap between germline ends came to 19 bases. CDR3 length equals 17 residues. Germline CDR1 and CDR2: MNHNS and SASEGT. CDR3 nucleotide sequence: TGTGCCAGCAGTGAAGCGCTTTCGGTGGCTAGACCATACGAGCAGTACGTC. It encodes CASSEALSVARPYEQYV.

The chain couples TRBV27 to TRBJ2-3; 12 positions match TRBD2. The CDR3 loop spans 16 amino acids. Looked up from germline, CDR1 is MNHEY and CDR2 is SMNVEV (reference sequence). Trimming removed 5 bases from V and 4 bases from J; junction bases left unmatched: 7. The CDR3 sequence is CASSQRLAGVADTQYF. CDR3 in DNA: TGTGCCAGCAGTCAAAGACTAGCGGGAGTAGCAGATACGCAGTATTTT.

There are a few counts of this clone. The chain is built from TRBV6-1 and TRBJ1-5; 9 bases fit TRBD1. Germline CDR1 MNHNS, CDR2 SASEGT. CDR3 length: 16 amino acids. The V gene end was trimmed by 4 bases and the J gene end by 6 bases; junction bases not matched to a gene: 10. The CDR3 sequence: CASSGRRTGVGQPQHF. The CDR3 bases are TGTGCCAGCAGTGGCCGAAGGACAGGGGTCGGTCAGCCCCAGCATTTT.

This CDR3 is CASSSPASGDTDTQYF. The CDR3 region has the DNA TGTGCCAGCAGTTCCCCCGCTAGCGGGGACACAGATACGCAGTATTTT. This rearrangement joins TRBV28 to TRBJ2-3; 9 bases are shared with TRBD2. The V segment lost 4 bases and the J segment 2 bases; nucleotides outside the gene matches: 7. CDR3 length: 16 residues. Germline V gives CDR1 MDHEN, CDR2 SYDVKM.

This clone has just a few counts. The chain employs TRBV12-3 or TRBV12-4 and TRBJ1-2; a weak D match, TRBD1 (6 bases). The CDR3 totals 12 residues. V was trimmed by 6 bases and J by 7 bases, leaving 12 bases between them. The CDR3 loop is CASRQGGGGYTF. In DNA form, the CDR3 reads TGTGCCAGCAGACAGGGTGGGGGTGGCTACACCTTC.

This clone was seen once. This chain connects TRBV7-9 to TRBJ1-2; D is possibly TRBD1 (5 bases). The CDR3 covers 12 residues. V lost 6 bases and J lost 7, with 12 bases in between. In germline, CDR1 is SEHNR, CDR2 FQNEAQ (reference sequence). DNA of the CDR3: TGTGCCAGCAGTTTTGACAGTGGTGGCTACACCTTC. It encodes CASSFDSGGYTF.

The chain couples TRBV18 to TRBJ2-7; D perhaps matches TRBD1 (5 bases). Looked up from germline, CDR1 is KGHSH and CDR2 is LQKENI. V was cut by 2 bases and J by 10 bases, with 12 bases left in between. The CDR3 spans 12 residues. CDR3 coding DNA: TGTGCCAGCTCACCAGTTGCGGACACCCAGTACTTC. Protein sequence: CASSPVADTQYF.

V gene TRBV10-3 combines with J gene TRBJ2-1; D might be TRBD2 (5 bases). V lost 9 bases, J lost 7 bases, and 13 bases lay in between. CDR1 and CDR2 from the germline V gene are ENHRY and SYGVKD. This CDR3 region has 12 residues. The CDR3 protein is CAIGLAVNEQFF. CDR3 sequence (DNA): TGTGCCATTGGGCTAGCAGTGAATGAGCAGTTCTTC.